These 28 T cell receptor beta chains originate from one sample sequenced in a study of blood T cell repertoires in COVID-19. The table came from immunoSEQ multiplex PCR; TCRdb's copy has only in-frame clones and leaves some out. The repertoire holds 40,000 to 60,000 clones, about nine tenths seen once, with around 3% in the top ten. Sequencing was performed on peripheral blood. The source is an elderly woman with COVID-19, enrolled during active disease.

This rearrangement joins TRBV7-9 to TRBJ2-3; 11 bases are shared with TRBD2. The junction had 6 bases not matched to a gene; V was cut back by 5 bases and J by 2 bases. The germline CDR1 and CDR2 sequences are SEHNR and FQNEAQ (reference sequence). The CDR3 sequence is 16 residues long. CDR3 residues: CASSTTSGSFTDTQYF. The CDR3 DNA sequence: TGTGCCAGCAGCACTACTAGCGGGAGCTTCACAGATACGCAGTATTTT.

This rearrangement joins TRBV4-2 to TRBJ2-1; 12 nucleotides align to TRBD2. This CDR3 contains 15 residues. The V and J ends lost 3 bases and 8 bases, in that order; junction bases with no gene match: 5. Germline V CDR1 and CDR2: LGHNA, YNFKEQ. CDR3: CASSHGLAGRDEQFF. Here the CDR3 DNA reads TGTGCCAGCAGCCACGGACTAGCGGGGAGAGATGAGCAGTTCTTC.

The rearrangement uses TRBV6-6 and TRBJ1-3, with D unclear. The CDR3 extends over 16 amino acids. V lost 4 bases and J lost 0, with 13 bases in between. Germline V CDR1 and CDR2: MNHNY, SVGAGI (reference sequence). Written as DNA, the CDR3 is TGTGCCAGCAGTTCTGTCGGGAGGACCTCTGGAAACACCATATATTTT. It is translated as CASSSVGRTSGNTIYF.

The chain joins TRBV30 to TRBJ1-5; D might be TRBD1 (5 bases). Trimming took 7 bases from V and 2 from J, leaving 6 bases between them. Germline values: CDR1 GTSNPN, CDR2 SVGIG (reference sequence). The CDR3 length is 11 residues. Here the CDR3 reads CALGGNQPQHF. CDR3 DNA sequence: TGTGCCTTAGGGGGCAATCAGCCCCAGCATTTT. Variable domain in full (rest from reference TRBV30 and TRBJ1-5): SQTIHQWPATLVQPVGSPLSLECTVEGTSNPNLYWYRQAAGRGLQLLFYSVGIGQISSEVPQNLSASRPQDRQFILSSKKLLLSDSGFYLCALGGNQPQHFGDGTRLSIL.

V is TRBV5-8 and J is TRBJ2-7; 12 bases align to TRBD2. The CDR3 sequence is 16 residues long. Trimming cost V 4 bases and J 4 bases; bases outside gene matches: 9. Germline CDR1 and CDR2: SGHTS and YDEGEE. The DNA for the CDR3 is TGTGCCAGCAGCGCCACCTTACTAGCGGGGGGTTACGAGCAGTACTTC. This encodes CASSATLLAGGYEQYF.

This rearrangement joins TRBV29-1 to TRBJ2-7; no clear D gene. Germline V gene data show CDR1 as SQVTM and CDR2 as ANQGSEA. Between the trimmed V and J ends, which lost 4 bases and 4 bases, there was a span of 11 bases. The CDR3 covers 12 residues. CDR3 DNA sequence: TGCAGCGTTGCTCCTGGCAGGTACGAGCAGTACTTC. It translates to CSVAPGRYEQYF.

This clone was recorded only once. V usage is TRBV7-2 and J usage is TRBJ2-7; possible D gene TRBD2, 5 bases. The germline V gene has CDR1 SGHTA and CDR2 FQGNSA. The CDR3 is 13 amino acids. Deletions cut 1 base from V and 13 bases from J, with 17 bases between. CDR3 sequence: CASSLDTASPRYF. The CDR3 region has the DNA TGTGCCAGCAGCTTAGATACGGCTAGCCCCCGATACTTC.

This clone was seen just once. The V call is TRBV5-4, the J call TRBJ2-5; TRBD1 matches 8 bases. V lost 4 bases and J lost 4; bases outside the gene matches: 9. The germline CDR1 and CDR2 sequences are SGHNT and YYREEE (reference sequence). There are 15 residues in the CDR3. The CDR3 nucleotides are TGTGCCAGCAGCCCGGACAGGGCGGTCGGAGAGACCCAGTACTTC. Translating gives CASSPDRAVGETQYF.

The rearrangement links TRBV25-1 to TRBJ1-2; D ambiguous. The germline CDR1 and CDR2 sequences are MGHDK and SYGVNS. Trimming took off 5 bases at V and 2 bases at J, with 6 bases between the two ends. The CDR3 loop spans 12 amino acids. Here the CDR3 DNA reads TGTGCCAGCAGTCCGGGAAACTATGGCTACACCTTC. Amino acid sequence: CASSPGNYGYTF.

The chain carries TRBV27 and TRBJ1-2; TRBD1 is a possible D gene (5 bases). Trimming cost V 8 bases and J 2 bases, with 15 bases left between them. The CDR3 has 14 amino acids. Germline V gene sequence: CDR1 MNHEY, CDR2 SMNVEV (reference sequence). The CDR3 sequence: CASRAQTVNYGYTF. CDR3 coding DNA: TGTGCCAGCCGCGCTCAGACAGTAAACTATGGCTACACCTTC.

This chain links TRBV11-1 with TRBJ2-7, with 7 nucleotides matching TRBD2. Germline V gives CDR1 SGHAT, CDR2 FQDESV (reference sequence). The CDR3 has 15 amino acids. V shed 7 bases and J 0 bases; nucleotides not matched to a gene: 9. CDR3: CASMKREPSSYEQYF. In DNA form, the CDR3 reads TGTGCCAGCATGAAGCGGGAACCTAGCTCCTACGAGCAGTACTTC.

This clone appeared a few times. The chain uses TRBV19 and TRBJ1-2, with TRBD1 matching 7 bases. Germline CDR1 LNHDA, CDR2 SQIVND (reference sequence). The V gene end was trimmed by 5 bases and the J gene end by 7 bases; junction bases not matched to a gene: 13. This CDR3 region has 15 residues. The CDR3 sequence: CASSVGQLLTGGYTF. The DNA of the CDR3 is TGTGCCAGTAGTGTGGGACAGCTCTTGACTGGTGGCTACACCTTC.

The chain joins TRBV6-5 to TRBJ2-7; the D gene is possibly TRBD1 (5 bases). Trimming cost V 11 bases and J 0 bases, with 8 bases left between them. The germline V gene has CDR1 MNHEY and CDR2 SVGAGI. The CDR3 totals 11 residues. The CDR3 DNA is TGTGCCGCCCAGGGCTCCTACGAGCAGTACTTC. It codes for CAAQGSYEQYF.

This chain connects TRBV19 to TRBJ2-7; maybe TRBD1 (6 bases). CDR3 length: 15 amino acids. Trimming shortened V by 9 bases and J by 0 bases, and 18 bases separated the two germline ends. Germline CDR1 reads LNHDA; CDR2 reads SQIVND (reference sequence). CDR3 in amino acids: CASPGHSQNSYEQYF. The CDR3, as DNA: TGTGCCAGCCCGGGACACTCTCAAAACTCCTACGAGCAGTACTTC.

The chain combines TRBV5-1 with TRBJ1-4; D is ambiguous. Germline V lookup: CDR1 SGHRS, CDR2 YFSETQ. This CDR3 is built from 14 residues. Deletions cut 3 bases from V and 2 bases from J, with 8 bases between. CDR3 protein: CASSSDTTNEKLFF. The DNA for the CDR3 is TGCGCCAGCAGCTCCGACACCACTAATGAAAAACTGTTTTTT.

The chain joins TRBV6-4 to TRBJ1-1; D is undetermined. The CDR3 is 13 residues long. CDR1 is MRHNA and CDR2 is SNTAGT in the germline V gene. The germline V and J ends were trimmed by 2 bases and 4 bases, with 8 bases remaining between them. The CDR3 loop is CASSDRPGTEAFF. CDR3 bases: TGTGCCAGCAGTGACCGACCGGGCACTGAAGCTTTCTTT.

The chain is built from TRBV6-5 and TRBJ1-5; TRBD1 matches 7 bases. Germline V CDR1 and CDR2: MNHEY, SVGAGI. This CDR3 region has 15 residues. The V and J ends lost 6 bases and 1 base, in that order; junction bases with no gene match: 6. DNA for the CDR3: TGTGCCAGCAGGACAGGGCGAGGGAGCAATCAGCCCCAGCATTTT. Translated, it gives CASRTGRGSNQPQHF.

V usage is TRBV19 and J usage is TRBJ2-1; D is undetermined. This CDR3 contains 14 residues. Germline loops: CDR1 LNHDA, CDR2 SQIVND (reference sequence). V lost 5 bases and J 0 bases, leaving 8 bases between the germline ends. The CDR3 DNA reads TGTGCCAGTAGTCTGAGGCGCTCCTACAATGAGCAGTTCTTC. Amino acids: CASSLRRSYNEQFF.

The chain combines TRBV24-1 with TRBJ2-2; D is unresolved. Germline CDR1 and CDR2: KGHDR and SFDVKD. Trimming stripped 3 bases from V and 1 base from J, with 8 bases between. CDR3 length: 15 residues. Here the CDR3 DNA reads TGTGCCACCAGTGATAAGAGACAGAACACCGGGGAGCTGTTTTTT. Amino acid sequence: CATSDKRQNTGELFF.

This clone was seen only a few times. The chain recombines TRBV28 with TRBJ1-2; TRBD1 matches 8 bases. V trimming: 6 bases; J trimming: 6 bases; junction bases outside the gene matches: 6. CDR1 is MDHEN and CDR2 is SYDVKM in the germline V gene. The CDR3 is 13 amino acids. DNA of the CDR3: TGTGCCAGCAGCTCCTCAGGGGGCAATGGCTACACCTTC. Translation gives CASSSSGGNGYTF.

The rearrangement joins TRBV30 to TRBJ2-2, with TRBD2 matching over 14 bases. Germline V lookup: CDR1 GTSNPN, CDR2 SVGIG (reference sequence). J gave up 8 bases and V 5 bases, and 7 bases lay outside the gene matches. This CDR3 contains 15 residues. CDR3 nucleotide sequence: TGTGCCTGGCTGCCGGGACTAGCGGGGGAGGGGGAGCTGTTTTTT. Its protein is CAWLPGLAGEGELFF.

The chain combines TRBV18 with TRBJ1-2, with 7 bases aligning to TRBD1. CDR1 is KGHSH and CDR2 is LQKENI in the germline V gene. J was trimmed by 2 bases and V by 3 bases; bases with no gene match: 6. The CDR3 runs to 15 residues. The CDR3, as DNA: TGTGCCAGCTCACCCCCGGGGACAGCCAACTATGGCTACACCTTC. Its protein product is CASSPPGTANYGYTF. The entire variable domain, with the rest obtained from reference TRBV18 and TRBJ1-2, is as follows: NAGVMQNPRHLVRRRGQEARLRCSPMKGHSHVYWYRQLPEEGLKFMVYLQKENIIDESGMPKERFSAEFPKEGPSILRIQQVVRGDSAAYFCASSPPGTANYGYTFGSGTRLTVV.

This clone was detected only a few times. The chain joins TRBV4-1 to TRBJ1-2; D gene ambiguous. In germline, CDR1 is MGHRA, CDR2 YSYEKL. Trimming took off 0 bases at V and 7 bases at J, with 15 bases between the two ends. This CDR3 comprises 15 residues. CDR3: CASSQDPTGISGYTF. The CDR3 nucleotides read TGCGCCAGCAGCCAAGATCCGACGGGAATCTCTGGCTACACCTTC.

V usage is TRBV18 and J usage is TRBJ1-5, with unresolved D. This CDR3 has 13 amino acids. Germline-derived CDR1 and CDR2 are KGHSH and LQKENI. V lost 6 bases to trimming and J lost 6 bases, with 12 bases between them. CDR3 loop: CASSFDGSQPQHF. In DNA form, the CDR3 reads TGTGCCAGCTCCTTTGATGGTAGTCAGCCCCAGCATTTT.

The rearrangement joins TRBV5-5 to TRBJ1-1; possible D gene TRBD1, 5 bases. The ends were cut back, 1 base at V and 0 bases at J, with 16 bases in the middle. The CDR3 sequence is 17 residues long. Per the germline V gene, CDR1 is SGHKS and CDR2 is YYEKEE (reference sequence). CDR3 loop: CASSLLSAGLVNTEAFF. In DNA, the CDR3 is TGTGCCAGCAGCTTGTTATCTGCAGGGCTGGTGAACACTGAAGCTTTCTTT. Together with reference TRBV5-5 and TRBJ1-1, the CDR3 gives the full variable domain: DAGVTQSPTHLIKTRGQQVTLRCSPISGHKSVSWYQQVLGQGPQFIFQYYEKEERGRGNFPDRFSARQFPNYSSELNVNALLLGDSALYLCASSLLSAGLVNTEAFFGQGTRLTVV.

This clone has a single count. In DNA, the CDR3 is TGTGCCACCAGTGATCCCCCAGGGGACAATGAGCAGTTCTTC. As protein: CATSDPPGDNEQFF. V is TRBV24-1 and J is TRBJ2-1; D is possibly TRBD1 (6 bases). The V and J ends lost 3 bases and 5 bases respectively, with 10 bases between them. The CDR3 loop spans 14 amino acids. CDR1 KGHDR and CDR2 SFDVKD come from the germline V gene.

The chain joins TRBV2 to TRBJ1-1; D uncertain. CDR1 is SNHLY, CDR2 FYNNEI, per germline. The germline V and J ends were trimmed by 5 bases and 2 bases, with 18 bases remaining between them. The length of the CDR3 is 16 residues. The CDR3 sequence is CASSQYESGVNTEAFF. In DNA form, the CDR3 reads TGTGCCAGCAGTCAATACGAGTCCGGGGTAAACACTGAAGCTTTCTTT.

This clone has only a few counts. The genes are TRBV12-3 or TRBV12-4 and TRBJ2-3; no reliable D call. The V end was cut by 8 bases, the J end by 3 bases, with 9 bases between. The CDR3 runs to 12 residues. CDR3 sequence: CASRSSTDTQYF. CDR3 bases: TGTGCCAGCCGTAGTTCAACAGATACGCAGTATTTT.